Each of the 20 T cell receptor beta chains below was sequenced from the same sample in a study of shared clonotypes between healthy human individuals (dated by TCRdb to 2020 to 2022). Receptor amplification or capture employed the immunoSEQ multiplex PCR assay. Held by TCRdb, this immuneACCESS table contains in-frame sequences only and omits some clones. Under half of the omission traces to an unresolved V gene where checked; the cause of the rest is unknown. The table for this sample lists approximately 640,000 clones; less than 80% of them were counted only once. About 1.8% of the sample is held by the ten biggest clonotypes. Sequenced: memory CD4+ T cells sorted from blood. The cell subset or site label, as the study defines it: CD45RA-negative fraction. These receptors came from a woman aged 25 to 39 in good health.

The J gene is TRBJ2-7, the V gene TRBV30; 9 nucleotides line up with TRBD2. Germline V lookup: CDR1 GTSNPN, CDR2 SVGIG (reference sequence). CDR3 length equals 23 residues. Germline trimming cut 2 bases from V and 0 bases from J; bases unmatched to any gene: 29. The CDR3 DNA reads as TGTGCCTGGAGTTCCGGGATTTACGGGTTAGCGGGAGCCCAGTGGACGAGCTCCTACGAGCAGTACTTC. This translates into CAWSSGIYGLAGAQWTSSYEQYF.

This clone was recorded a few times. The chain uses TRBV5-6 and TRBJ2-1; no clear D. The CDR3 spans 15 residues. Germline V gene lookup returns CDR1 SGHDT and CDR2 YYEEEE. V was shortened by 0 bases and J by 2 bases, with 9 bases between the two germline ends. Written as DNA, the CDR3 is TGTGCCAGCAGCTTGGAGGCGAGAACCTACAATGAGCAGTTCTTC. Translating gives CASSLEARTYNEQFF.

The chain recombines TRBV11-2 with TRBJ1-3; D is uncertain. Germline V lookup: CDR1 SGHAT, CDR2 FQNNGV. CDR3 length: 13 amino acids. Trimming pared 2 bases from V and 9 bases from J, leaving 11 bases between. CDR3 region: CASSLRQAGTIYF. The CDR3 coding sequence is TGTGCCAGCAGCTTAAGGCAGGCAGGCACCATATATTTT.

Notes on this clone: Additional DNA sequences in this sample encode the identical CDR3. CDR3 DNA sequence: TGTGCCAGCAGTTTAACCGGGGGCGCTGGAAACACCATATATTTT. Its protein is CASSLTGGAGNTIYF. The chain recombines TRBV28 with TRBJ1-3; D possibly corresponds to TRBD1 (6 bases). Per germline, CDR1 MDHEN and CDR2 SYDVKM. The V and J ends lost 2 bases and 2 bases respectively, with 10 bases between them. The CDR3 spans 15 residues.

Only a few counts were recorded for this clone. This sample also contains other DNA sequences that code for the same CDR3. This sequence joins TRBV2 and TRBJ2-1; 9 bases are a match to TRBD2. Trimming removed 5 bases from V and 0 bases from J; junction bases left unmatched: 2. CDR3 length: 15 residues. The germline CDR1 and CDR2 sequences are SNHLY and FYNNEI. CDR3 amino acids: CASSLSGSSYNEQFF. The CDR3 nucleotides are TGTGCCAGCAGTCTTAGCGGGAGCTCCTACAATGAGCAGTTCTTC.

The chain employs TRBV18 and TRBJ1-1; the match to TRBD1 covers 7 bases. Germline V CDR1 and CDR2: KGHSH, LQKENI. The CDR3 has 16 residues. Unmatched junction bases numbered 5, after V lost 0 bases and J lost 1 base. The CDR3 bases are TGTGCCAGCTCACCACCCGAGGGACAGCCGAACACTGAAGCTTTCTTT. This codes for CASSPPEGQPNTEAFF.

The chain employs TRBV11-2 and TRBJ2-5, with TRBD2 matching over 13 bases. CDR3 length equals 15 residues. J was trimmed by 6 bases and V by 5 bases; bases with no gene match: 6. Germline CDR1 and CDR2: SGHAT and FQNNGV. Here the CDR3 DNA reads TGTGCCAGCAGCCCTGGACTAGCGGGAGCTCAGACCCAGTACTTC. The encoded protein is CASSPGLAGAQTQYF.

The chain employs TRBV4-2 and TRBJ2-5; the D is unclear. CDR3 size: 15 residues. Germline V CDR1 and CDR2: LGHNA, YNFKEQ. The V gene lost 0 bases and the J gene lost 13 bases, with 21 bases spanning the gap. The CDR3 bases are TGTGCCAGCAGCCAAGATAACCGGGCCCCGCTCCCCTTGTACTTC. It translates to CASSQDNRAPLPLYF.

The chain combines TRBV18 with TRBJ1-5, with 7 bases aligning to TRBD1. The V and J ends lost 4 bases and 0 bases, in that order; junction bases with no gene match: 6. This CDR3 is 16 amino acids long. Germline CDR1 and CDR2: KGHSH and LQKENI. DNA for the CDR3: TGTGCCAGCTCACGACAGGGCTCTCATAGCAATCAGCCCCAGCATTTT. Residues: CASSRQGSHSNQPQHF.

The chain is built from TRBV19 and TRBJ1-2; 8 bases fit TRBD1. The CDR3 runs 14 residues. Trimming cost V 6 bases and J 0 bases; bases outside gene matches: 3. The germline gives CDR1 LNHDA, CDR2 SQIVND (reference sequence). The CDR3 reads CASRDREANYGYTF. The CDR3 nucleotides are TGTGCCAGTAGGGACAGGGAAGCTAACTATGGCTACACCTTC.

The chain is built from TRBV9 and TRBJ2-7; a possible D gene is TRBD1 (6 bases). CDR3 size: 15 residues. Trimming took 0 bases from V and 7 from J, leaving 17 bases between them. The V gene's germline CDR1 is SGDLS and CDR2 YYNGEE. The CDR3 region has the DNA TGTGCCAGCAGCGTAGTGACAGGTAGTCTGGGGGAGCAGTACTTC. Amino acids: CASSVVTGSLGEQYF.

In its sample, this clone was seen a few times. The chain combines TRBV6-1 with TRBJ2-7; TRBD2 matches at 9 bases. Unmatched junction bases numbered 7, after V lost 4 bases and J lost 6 bases. The CDR3 covers 14 residues. Germline CDR1 MNHNS, CDR2 SASEGT. CDR3 DNA sequence: TGTGCCAGCAGTGGCTTGAGCGGGAGGAGCGAGCAGTACTTC. Its translation: CASSGLSGRSEQYF.

J is TRBJ1-2 and V is TRBV5-1; maybe TRBD1 (6 bases). This CDR3 is 15 amino acids long. Trimming cost V 6 bases and J 5 bases, with 20 bases left between them. CDR1 is SGHRS, CDR2 YFSETQ, per germline. The CDR3 loop is CASKRDTLVAYGYTF. The CDR3 DNA is TGCGCCAGCAAACGGGACACCCTTGTGGCTTATGGCTACACCTTC.

This clone was observed once. V usage is TRBV4-2 and J usage is TRBJ2-7, with TRBD2 matching over 7 bases. CDR3 length: 14 amino acids. The germline V gene has CDR1 LGHNA and CDR2 YNFKEQ. J was trimmed by 3 bases and V by 4 bases; bases with no gene match: 6. This CDR3 reads CASSRSSGDYEQYF. CDR3 nucleotides: TGTGCCAGCAGCCGCTCTAGCGGCGACTACGAGCAGTACTTC.

The chain employs TRBV5-4 and TRBJ2-7; either TRBD1 or TRBD2 may fit D (5 bases each). This CDR3 contains 15 residues. Germline V lookup: CDR1 SGHNT, CDR2 YYREEE (reference sequence). Trimming removed 4 bases at V and 2 bases at J, with 16 bases between. This CDR3 reads CASSLGDAGTYEQYF. In DNA, the CDR3 is TGTGCCAGCAGCCTAGGGGACGCAGGGACCTACGAGCAGTACTTC.

As concerns this clone: The identical CDR3 is also encoded by other nucleotide sequences in the sample. The chain is built from TRBV7-9 and TRBJ1-2, with D perhaps matching TRBD1 (5 bases). Germline V gene data show CDR1 as SEHNR and CDR2 as FQNEAQ (reference sequence). V lost 1 base to trimming and J lost 4 bases, with 7 bases between them. The CDR3 loop spans 13 amino acids. Here the CDR3 reads CASSLGGSYGYTF. DNA for the CDR3: TGTGCCAGCAGCTTAGGGGGCTCCTATGGCTACACCTTC.

This sequence joins TRBV28 and TRBJ2-6; D unclear. CDR3 size: 16 residues. Germline-derived CDR1 and CDR2 are MDHEN and SYDVKM. V was clipped by 5 bases and J by 0 bases, with 11 bases between them. The chain's CDR3 is CASSPLTFSGANVLTF. The CDR3, as DNA: TGTGCCAGCAGTCCCCTTACTTTCTCTGGGGCCAACGTCCTGACTTTC.

This chain uses TRBV9 with TRBJ2-7; D not certain. The CDR3 totals 15 residues. Per germline, CDR1 SGDLS and CDR2 YYNGEE. V gave up 1 base and J gave up 0 bases, with 11 bases separating them. The CDR3 reads CASSVLDTSSYEQYF. Here the CDR3 DNA reads TGTGCCAGCAGCGTATTAGACACGAGCTCCTACGAGCAGTACTTC.

This chain connects TRBV2 to TRBJ2-7; D possibly matches TRBD1 or TRBD2 (5 bases each). The CDR3 runs 13 residues. Trimming took off 8 bases at V and 3 bases at J, with 14 bases between the two ends. Per the germline V gene, CDR1 is SNHLY and CDR2 is FYNNEI. This CDR3 is CASLQEAIYEQYF. In DNA, the CDR3 is TGTGCCAGCCTACAGGAGGCGATCTACGAGCAGTACTTC.

This chain joins TRBV5-1 and TRBJ2-5; possibly TRBD2 for D (5 bases). The germline CDR1 and CDR2 sequences are SGHRS and YFSETQ. V lost 3 bases to trimming and J lost 7 bases, with 16 bases between them. The CDR3 runs 14 residues. The CDR3 sequence is CASSSGNPRGTQYF. CDR3 DNA sequence: TGCGCCAGCAGCTCGGGGAACCCCCGGGGGACCCAGTACTTC.